The 15 T cell receptor beta chains below all came from one sample that was sequenced in a study of blood T cell repertoires in COVID-19. The data were produced by immunoSEQ multiplex PCR, yet TCRdb's version contains in-frame clones alone and is incomplete. The sample shows roughly 260,000 clones, about 89% of them seen only once. The sequencing sample was made of PBMCs or T cells enriched from blood (not recorded which). All receptors come from a woman younger than 35 who had recovered from COVID-19.

The gene calls are TRBV10-3 and TRBJ2-7; 12 nucleotides line up with TRBD1. Germline V gene lookup returns CDR1 ENHRY and CDR2 SYGVKD. Trimming removed 5 bases from V and 7 bases from J; junction bases left unmatched: 6. The CDR3 runs 14 residues. CDR3 in amino acids: CAISPGQGAREQYF. The CDR3 bases are TGTGCCATCAGTCCGGGACAGGGGGCTCGTGAGCAGTACTTC.

The chain links TRBV30 to TRBJ1-5; possible D gene TRBD1, 5 bases. V was clipped by 0 bases and J by 0 bases, with 9 bases between them. Germline values: CDR1 GTSNPN, CDR2 SVGIG (reference sequence). The CDR3 contains 15 residues. The CDR3: CAWSVRGNSNQPQHF. CDR3 DNA: TGTGCCTGGAGTGTACGGGGGAATAGCAATCAGCCCCAGCATTTT.

The chain has TRBV5-4 and TRBJ2-7, with TRBD1 matching 7 bases. CDR3 length equals 13 residues. In germline, CDR1 is SGHNT, CDR2 YYREEE (reference sequence). The junction had 3 bases not matched to a gene; V was cut back by 2 bases and J by 4 bases. The CDR3 loop reads CASSLGGQYEQYF. Here the CDR3 DNA reads TGTGCCAGCAGCTTAGGGGGCCAATACGAGCAGTACTTC.

This rearrangement joins TRBV9 to TRBJ1-3; no definite D call. The CDR3 loop spans 15 amino acids. Deletions cut 0 bases from V and 1 base from J, with 8 bases between. Germline CDR1 reads SGDLS; CDR2 reads YYNGEE. The CDR3 reads CASSVVGGSGNTIYF. The CDR3, as DNA: TGTGCCAGCAGCGTAGTCGGCGGGTCTGGAAACACCATATATTTT.

Turning to this clone: The sample holds other DNA sequences that translate to the same CDR3. This chain links TRBV6-1 with TRBJ1-1; 8 nucleotides align to TRBD1. The junction had 3 bases not matched to a gene; V was cut back by 3 bases and J by 0 bases. The germline V gene has CDR1 MNHNS and CDR2 SASEGT. The CDR3 spans 15 residues. DNA of the CDR3: TGTGCCAGCAGTGAGCCGGGACAGGTGAACACTGAAGCTTTCTTT. Protein: CASSEPGQVNTEAFF.

This chain connects TRBV28 to TRBJ2-7; TRBD1 matches 9 bases. The CDR3 contains 14 residues. The germline V gene has CDR1 MDHEN and CDR2 SYDVKM. V trimming: 6 bases; J trimming: 6 bases; junction bases outside the gene matches: 9. CDR3 sequence: CASRGTGLPGEQYF. CDR3 DNA sequence: TGTGCCAGCAGAGGGACAGGGCTGCCGGGCGAGCAGTACTTC. Based on the CDR3 plus reference TRBV28 and TRBJ2-7, the full variable domain is DVKVTQSSRYLVKRTGEKVFLECVQDMDHENMFWYRQDPGLGLRLIYFSYDVKMKEKGDIPEGYSVSREKKERFSLILESASTNQTSMYLCASRGTGLPGEQYFGPGTRLTVT.

The chain combines TRBV7-9 with TRBJ1-1; the D is unclear. CDR1 and CDR2 (germline): SEHNR, FQNEAQ (reference sequence). The ends were cut back, 5 bases at V and 3 bases at J, with 4 bases in the middle. The CDR3 covers 11 residues. As DNA, the CDR3 is TGTGCCAGCAGCCGAGACACTGAAGCTTTCTTT. It specifies CASSRDTEAFF. The full variable domain, in which reference TRBV7-9 and TRBJ1-1 provide the parts outside the CDR3, is DTGVSQNPRHKITKRGQNVTFRCDPISEHNRLYWYRQTLGQGPEFLTYFQNEAQLEKSRLLSDRFSAERPKGSFSTLEIQRTEQGDSAMYLCASSRDTEAFFGQGTRLTVV.

This clone was counted a single time. CDR3 region: CASSTDRIYNSPLHF. The CDR3 region has the DNA TGTGCCAGCAGTACTGACAGGATCTATAATTCACCCCTCCACTTT. The rearrangement uses TRBV27 and TRBJ1-6, with D perhaps matching TRBD1 (6 bases). V was clipped by 5 bases and J by 3 bases, with 11 bases between them. Germline V CDR1 and CDR2: MNHEY, SMNVEV (reference sequence). The CDR3 runs to 15 residues.

This clone was observed once. A read error may account for a junction end that differs from germline. The V call is TRBV11-2, the J call TRBJ1-1, with 7 nucleotides matching TRBD1. Germline loops: CDR1 SGHAT, CDR2 FQNNGV. The CDR3 is 15 amino acids. The CDR3 reads CASRLDRAGSTEAFF. The CDR3 bases are TGTGCCAGCAGATTAGACAGGGCCGGCTCTACTGAAGCTTTCTTT.

J is TRBJ1-1 and V is TRBV6-5; D is perhaps TRBD1 (5 bases). CDR1 MNHEY and CDR2 SVGAGI come from the germline V gene. With 4 bases removed from V and 4 bases from J, the gap between germline ends came to 10 bases. This CDR3 spans 13 amino acids. CDR3 nucleotides: TGTGCCAGCAGTTTAGGGGAAGGCACTGAAGCTTTCTTT. Its protein product is CASSLGEGTEAFF.

The gene calls are TRBV9 and TRBJ2-7, with D tentatively TRBD2 (6 bases). The CDR3 totals 14 residues. Trimming cost V 3 bases and J 3 bases, with 13 bases left between them. CDR1 SGDLS and CDR2 YYNGEE come from the germline V gene. The DNA for the CDR3 is TGTGCCAGCAGCGCCGGGCTAGCGCTCTACGAGCAGTACTTC. Translating it yields CASSAGLALYEQYF.

The chain joins TRBV7-2 to TRBJ2-5, with 8 bases identical to TRBD2. V lost 5 bases and J lost 2; bases outside the gene matches: 7. This CDR3 comprises 15 residues. CDR1 SGHTA and CDR2 FQGNSA come from the germline V gene. The CDR3 nucleotides read TGTGCCAGCAGCCTTTGGACTAGCCCGCAAGAGACCCAGTACTTC. Protein: CASSLWTSPQETQYF.

The chain is built from TRBV30 and TRBJ1-1, with 7 bases lining up with TRBD1. The V gene end was trimmed by 4 bases and the J gene end by 5 bases; junction bases not matched to a gene: 7. Per germline, CDR1 GTSNPN and CDR2 SVGIG (reference sequence). CDR3 length equals 13 residues. The CDR3 spells CAWTGGRKTEAFF. The DNA of the CDR3 is TGTGCCTGGACAGGGGGTAGAAAGACTGAAGCTTTCTTT. Variable domain in full (rest from reference TRBV30 and TRBJ1-1): SQTIHQWPATLVQPVGSPLSLECTVEGTSNPNLYWYRQAAGRGLQLLFYSVGIGQISSEVPQNLSASRPQDRQFILSSKKLLLSDSGFYLCAWTGGRKTEAFFGQGTRLTVV.

The chain uses TRBV7-2 and TRBJ1-2; perhaps TRBD1 as D (5 bases). V lost 4 bases and J lost 4, with 13 bases in between. CDR1 is SGHTA and CDR2 is FQGNSA in the germline V gene. The CDR3 consists of 14 residues. CDR3 in amino acids: CASSSNTGPYGYTF. In DNA form, the CDR3 reads TGTGCCAGCAGCTCAAACACAGGACCCTATGGCTACACCTTC.

The gene calls are TRBV27 and TRBJ1-1, with TRBD1 as a possible D gene (6 bases). There are 16 residues in the CDR3. V gave up 4 bases and J gave up 1 base, with 16 bases separating them. Per the germline V gene, CDR1 is MNHEY and CDR2 is SMNVEV (reference sequence). The CDR3 coding sequence is TGTGCCAGCAGTTCCAGGGGAGGGCTCCAGAACACTGAAGCTTTCTTT. It is translated as CASSSRGGLQNTEAFF.